This passage covers 31 T cell receptor beta chains from one sample sequenced in a study of shared clonotypes between healthy human individuals. Only in-frame clones appear in the TCRdb table, and some are missing; sequencing was by immunoSEQ multiplex PCR. The sample consists of over 400,000 clones, about 96% of them appearing once. The sample consisted of naive CD4+ T cells sorted from blood. Described subset: CD45RA+ positively selected. The source is a woman in her twenties or thirties in good health.

This clone has only one observation. The rearrangement links TRBV28 to TRBJ2-2; 7 bases are a match to TRBD1. This CDR3 has 13 amino acids. The germline V gene has CDR1 MDHEN and CDR2 SYDVKM. The V segment lost 10 bases and the J segment 4 bases; nucleotides outside the gene matches: 6. CDR3 loop: CAIGGQGTGELFF. CDR3 bases: TGTGCCATAGGGGGCCAGGGCACCGGGGAGCTGTTTTTT.

The chain has TRBV29-1 and TRBJ1-1; unclear D gene. There are 10 residues in the CDR3. V dropped 5 bases and J dropped 10 bases, with 11 bases sitting between them. Germline V gene lookup returns CDR1 SQVTM and CDR2 ANQGSEA. The CDR3 reads CSVYYKAAFF. CDR3 DNA sequence: TGCAGCGTTTACTACAAAGCAGCTTTCTTT.

The chain links TRBV14 to TRBJ2-1; possibly TRBD1 for D (5 bases). This CDR3 is 13 amino acids long. From germline, CDR1 is SGHDN and CDR2 FVKESK. Trimming cost V 1 base and J 9 bases, with 10 bases left between them. CDR3 in amino acids: CASSQVQVGEQFF. The DNA of the CDR3 is TGTGCCAGCAGCCAAGTACAGGTCGGTGAGCAGTTCTTC.

The CDR3 DNA reads as TGTGCCAGCAGTTACACAGGGATTCGGTCTAATTCACCCCTCCACTTT. This encodes CASSYTGIRSNSPLHF. V and J are TRBV14 and TRBJ1-6, with D possibly matching TRBD1 (6 bases). Germline CDR1 and CDR2: SGHDN and FVKESK. The V end was cut by 6 bases, the J end by 6 bases, with 18 bases between. This CDR3 has 16 residues.

V usage is TRBV11-3 and J usage is TRBJ2-1; 13 nucleotides agree with TRBD2. With V trimmed by 4 bases and J by 4 bases, 7 bases remained unmatched. This CDR3 comprises 17 residues. The germline CDR1 and CDR2 sequences are SGHNT and YENEEA. The CDR3 loop reads CASSSVPGLAGYNEQFF. The CDR3, as DNA: TGTGCCAGCAGCTCGGTCCCGGGACTAGCGGGATACAATGAGCAGTTCTTC.

V and J are TRBV19 and TRBJ2-3; 11 positions agree with TRBD2. The junction had 7 bases not matched to a gene; V was cut back by 6 bases and J by 5 bases. CDR1 LNHDA and CDR2 SQIVND come from the germline V gene (reference sequence). The CDR3 length is 15 residues. The CDR3 is CASSILAGAVDTQYF. The CDR3 coding sequence is TGTGCCAGTAGCATACTAGCGGGAGCCGTAGATACGCAGTATTTT.

The chain carries TRBV6-5 and TRBJ1-1; D is unresolved. CDR1 is MNHEY and CDR2 is SVGAGI in the germline V gene. The V and J ends lost 2 bases and 4 bases respectively, with 11 bases between them. The CDR3 has 14 residues. CDR3 bases: TGTGCCAGCAGTTACGAGGGCCCGGGCACTGAAGCTTTCTTT. Residues: CASSYEGPGTEAFF.

The rearrangement uses TRBV28 and TRBJ2-1; 10 bases align to TRBD1. CDR1 and CDR2 from the germline V gene are MDHEN and SYDVKM. V lost 3 bases to trimming and J lost 4 bases; unmatched junction nucleotides: 12. The CDR3 covers 18 residues. The CDR3 nucleotides are TGTGCCAGCAGTTTTTCATTGTGGAGGACAGGGGGGTACAATGAGCAGTTCTTC. Translated, it gives CASSFSLWRTGGYNEQFF.

This clone appeared once. The chain joins TRBV7-9 to TRBJ1-2, with D possibly being TRBD1 (5 bases). V dropped 4 bases and J dropped 6 bases, with 15 bases sitting between them. Per germline, CDR1 SEHNR and CDR2 FQNEAQ (reference sequence). The CDR3 is 14 amino acids. CDR3 nucleotides: TGTGCCAGCAGCTCCTCCAGGGAACTCGATGGCTACACCTTC. Translation: CASSSSRELDGYTF.

The rearrangement joins TRBV5-6 to TRBJ1-2; D is unresolved. The germline V gene encodes CDR1 SGHDT and CDR2 YYEEEE. Trimming shortened V by 5 bases and J by 6 bases, and 14 bases separated the two germline ends. The CDR3 is made up of 13 amino acids. CDR3 loop: CASRSRARDGYTF. The CDR3 DNA follows: TGTGCCAGCAGGTCGAGGGCGCGAGATGGCTACACCTTC. The full variable domain, completed using reference TRBV5-6 and TRBJ1-2, is DAGVTQSPTHLIKTRGQQVTLRCSPKSGHDTVSWYQQALGQGPQFIFQYYEEEERQRGNFPDRFSGHQFPNYSSELNVNALLLGDSALYLCASRSRARDGYTFGSGTRLTVV.

This rearrangement joins TRBV7-2 to TRBJ2-7; possible D gene TRBD1, 6 bases. Per germline, CDR1 SGHTA and CDR2 FQGNSA. The CDR3 sequence is 15 residues long. Trimming cost V 5 bases and J 4 bases, with 18 bases left between them. The DNA of the CDR3 is TGTGCCAGCAGCGCCGGCAGGGGATTGCGTTACGAGCAGTACTTC. Its protein product is CASSAGRGLRYEQYF.

The genes are TRBV4-2 and TRBJ2-7; 9 bases align to TRBD2. Germline V gene lookup returns CDR1 LGHNA and CDR2 YNFKEQ. The CDR3 sequence is 17 residues long. V lost 0 bases to trimming and J lost 4 bases; unmatched junction nucleotides: 10. CDR3 loop: CASSQDQSRLADYEQYF. The DNA of the CDR3 is TGTGCCAGCAGCCAAGACCAATCCAGACTAGCGGATTACGAGCAGTACTTC.

The V call is TRBV5-4, the J call TRBJ2-5; 9 bases are a match to TRBD1. The CDR3 has 14 amino acids. CDR1 SGHNT and CDR2 YYREEE come from the germline V gene (reference sequence). V shed 4 bases, J shed 4 bases, and the junction held 5 bases outside the gene matches. The CDR3 here is CASSTRTGAETQYF. CDR3 in DNA: TGTGCCAGCAGCACGCGGACAGGGGCAGAGACCCAGTACTTC.

The genes are TRBV5-6 and TRBJ1-3; 7 bases map to TRBD1. The CDR3 extends over 16 amino acids. Unmatched junction bases numbered 8, after V lost 5 bases and J lost 0 bases. The germline V gene encodes CDR1 SGHDT and CDR2 YYEEEE. The CDR3 region has the DNA TGTGCCAGCAGTTTTTGGGGACAGATCTCTGGAAACACCATATATTTT. Protein product: CASSFWGQISGNTIYF.

This chain joins TRBV28 and TRBJ2-7; D possibly corresponds to TRBD1 (5 bases). The CDR3 contains 14 residues. Trimming pared 5 bases from V and 4 bases from J, leaving 15 bases between. Germline assignment: CDR1 MDHEN and CDR2 SYDVKM. CDR3 DNA sequence: TGTGCCAGCAGTCGACCTCTTGACAGTTACGAGCAGTACTTC. This translates into CASSRPLDSYEQYF.

The CDR3 region has the DNA TGTGCCAGCAGTGGGACAGGGCGGTATCAGCCCCAGCATTTT. Translating gives CASSGTGRYQPQHF. The rearrangement links TRBV2 to TRBJ1-5, with 8 nucleotides matching TRBD1. V gave up 4 bases and J gave up 5 bases; unmatched junction bases: 4. Per the germline V gene, CDR1 is SNHLY and CDR2 is FYNNEI. The CDR3 is made up of 14 amino acids. Variable domain in full (rest from reference TRBV2 and TRBJ1-5): EPEVTQTPSHQVTQMGQEVILRCVPISNHLYFYWYRQILGQKVEFLVSFYNNEISEKSEIFDDQFSVERPDGSNFTLKIRSTKLEDSAMYFCASSGTGRYQPQHFGDGTRLSIL.

Only one count was recorded for this clone. The chain combines TRBV18 with TRBJ2-2; 8 bases are a match to TRBD1. V dropped 3 bases and J dropped 4; count of bases not matched to a gene: 4. CDR3 size: 15 residues. Per the germline V gene, CDR1 is KGHSH and CDR2 is LQKENI. CDR3 amino acids: CASSPDRVGTGELFF. As DNA, the CDR3 is TGTGCCAGCTCACCGGACAGGGTTGGCACCGGGGAGCTGTTTTTT.

The chain recombines TRBV9 with TRBJ2-3, with a tentative D call TRBD2 (6 bases). This CDR3 contains 15 residues. CDR1 and CDR2 from the germline V gene are SGDLS and YYNGEE. Deletions cut 0 bases from V and 5 bases from J, with 13 bases between. CDR3 loop: CASSVGIEAGDTQYF. The DNA for the CDR3 is TGTGCCAGCAGCGTAGGGATCGAAGCGGGAGATACGCAGTATTTT.

The chain uses TRBV25-1 and TRBJ2-5; D is undetermined. V was trimmed by 6 bases and J by 3 bases, leaving 11 bases between them. Germline assignment: CDR1 MGHDK and CDR2 SYGVNS. This CDR3 contains 13 residues. Written as DNA, the CDR3 is TGTGCCAGCAGCCTCGGACGCGAAGAGACCCAGTACTTC. Residues: CASSLGREETQYF.

The chain is built from TRBV2 and TRBJ2-4; D call uncertain. V lost 8 bases, J lost 3 bases, and 26 bases lay in between. The CDR3 sequence is 18 residues long. CDR1 is SNHLY and CDR2 is FYNNEI in the germline V gene. The CDR3 reads CASSHPRFGLVSKNIQYF. Written as DNA, the CDR3 is TGTGCCAGCTCTCACCCGCGTTTCGGCTTAGTGAGCAAAAACATTCAGTACTTC. Complete variable domain (other parts from reference TRBV2 and TRBJ2-4): EPEVTQTPSHQVTQMGQEVILRCVPISNHLYFYWYRQILGQKVEFLVSFYNNEISEKSEIFDDQFSVERPDGSNFTLKIRSTKLEDSAMYFCASSHPRFGLVSKNIQYFGAGTRLSVL.

This clone was counted a few times. The gene calls are TRBV6-5 and TRBJ1-3; D is perhaps TRBD1 (6 bases). Germline CDR1 and CDR2: MNHEY and SVGAGI. The V gene lost 4 bases and the J gene lost 4 bases, with 11 bases spanning the gap. This CDR3 is 14 amino acids long. CDR3 nucleotide sequence: TGTGCCAGCAGTTGGAGGGGGGTAGGAAACACCATATATTTT. It is translated as CASSWRGVGNTIYF.

V and J are TRBV28 and TRBJ2-5; 12 nucleotides line up with TRBD1. Unmatched junction bases numbered 10, after V lost 6 bases and J lost 11 bases. CDR1 and CDR2 from the germline V gene are MDHEN and SYDVKM. This CDR3 is 14 amino acids long. CDR3 sequence (DNA): TGTGCCAGCAGCGATGGGACAGGGGGCGCCGGGCAGTACTTC. This translates into CASSDGTGGAGQYF.

This clone occurred once. The chain carries TRBV2 and TRBJ1-2; no clear D gene. Germline CDR1 SNHLY, CDR2 FYNNEI. V was trimmed by 8 bases and J by 3 bases, leaving 10 bases between them. The CDR3 runs 12 residues. In nucleotides, the CDR3 is TGTGCCAGCCACCGTCCTTACTATGGCTACACCTTC. Translated, it gives CASHRPYYGYTF.

This clone has just one count. V is TRBV6-1 and J is TRBJ1-5; 8 nucleotides match TRBD1. CDR3 length equals 16 residues. V trimming: 1 base; J trimming: 3 bases; junction bases outside the gene matches: 5. Germline lookup yields CDR1 MNHNS and CDR2 SASEGT. The CDR3 DNA is TGTGCCAGCAGTGAAGGGACAGGGCCGTCCAATCAGCCCCAGCATTTT. It translates to CASSEGTGPSNQPQHF.

V is TRBV7-8 and J is TRBJ2-7; 9 positions agree with TRBD1. V trimming: 1 base; J trimming: 2 bases; junction bases outside the gene matches: 18. This CDR3 region has 20 residues. Germline values: CDR1 SGHVS, CDR2 FQNEAQ. CDR3 sequence reads: CASSLVPQGQGLPLPYEQYF. The CDR3 region has the DNA TGTGCCAGCAGCTTAGTCCCCCAGGGACAGGGACTTCCCTTACCCTACGAGCAGTACTTC.

The chain couples TRBV29-1 to TRBJ2-3; 11 nucleotides agree with TRBD1. The CDR3 has 14 residues. Germline CDR1 and CDR2: SQVTM and ANQGSEA. V shed 6 bases and J 4 bases; nucleotides not matched to a gene: 6. The CDR3: CSVMGQGVADTQYF. Written as DNA, the CDR3 is TGCAGCGTGATGGGACAGGGGGTAGCAGATACGCAGTATTTT.

The chain combines TRBV18 with TRBJ2-7, with D maybe TRBD1 (5 bases). Germline V gene sequence: CDR1 KGHSH, CDR2 LQKENI. The V gene lost 2 bases and the J gene lost 2 bases, with 13 bases spanning the gap. There are 15 residues in the CDR3. CDR3 nucleotide sequence: TGTGCCAGCTCACCATGGCAGGGTGGCGCCTACGAGCAGTACTTC. It translates to CASSPWQGGAYEQYF.

The V call is TRBV19, the J call TRBJ2-1; the D is unclear. Germline assignment: CDR1 LNHDA and CDR2 SQIVND (reference sequence). The CDR3 totals 15 residues. V was trimmed by 5 bases and J by 6 bases, leaving 17 bases between them. For the CDR3, the DNA is TGTGCCAGTAGTCTGAGGATGTTTGTTGGCAATGAGCAGTTCTTC. Its translation is CASSLRMFVGNEQFF. Based on the CDR3 plus reference TRBV19 and TRBJ2-1, the full variable domain is DGGITQSPKYLFRKEGQNVTLSCEQNLNHDAMYWYRQDPGQGLRLIYYSQIVNDFQKGDIAEGYSVSREKKESFPLTVTSAQKNPTAFYLCASSLRMFVGNEQFFGPGTRLTVL.

The chain links TRBV5-1 to TRBJ2-1; 13 nucleotides align to TRBD2. Germline lookup yields CDR1 SGHRS and CDR2 YFSETQ. The ends lost 0 bases at V and 3 bases at J; junction bases unmatched: 9. The CDR3 totals 19 residues. The CDR3 here is CASSLVWTSGSRFYNEQFF. CDR3 DNA sequence: TGCGCCAGCAGCTTGGTATGGACTAGCGGGAGTAGATTCTACAATGAGCAGTTCTTC.

This clone was detected only once. This rearrangement joins TRBV21-1 to TRBJ1-2. TRBV21-1 is shown as a pseudogene. The CDR3 has 20 residues. This CDR3 reads CASSKRCTKEFQGLNYGYTF. The CDR3 bases are TGTGCCAGCAGCAAACGCTGCACCAAAGAGTTCCAAGGGCTTAACTATGGCTACACCTTC.

The chain joins TRBV28 to TRBJ2-1; D is perhaps TRBD1 (5 bases). The germline CDR1 and CDR2 sequences are MDHEN and SYDVKM. This CDR3 has 15 residues. V dropped 2 bases and J dropped 9 bases, with 17 bases sitting between them. DNA for the CDR3: TGTGCCAGCAGTTTAGCCCCCGGTGGGCAGGGTGAGCAGTTCTTC. This sequence encodes CASSLAPGGQGEQFF.